What follows describes a single TCR beta chain. What it binds is unknown. The time point is: baseline, week 1 (first vaccination visit). This sample's treatment: pre-vaccination baseline after standard-of-care therapy. This record comes from a study of a mutant IDH1 vaccine in newly diagnosed glioma. As for the study in general: Sex among treated patients split 62.5% male, around 38% female; mean age was approximately 38 years. Beforehand, treatment had been radiotherapy, temozolomide, or both; the majority received both.

Produced via immunoSEQ multiplex PCR; TCRdb's table is partial and in-frame only. The sample carries roughly 50,000 clones, roughly 80% recorded once. Study-level points and caveats: Pseudoprogression seemingly bore no relation to changes in top peripheral T cell clonotypes.

Germline V CDR1 and CDR2: SNHLY, FYNNEI. V was shortened by 2 bases and J by 1 base, with 8 bases between the two germline ends. This CDR3 comprises 15 residues. The sequence derives from a man younger than 35 with glioma. The chain uses TRBV2 and TRBJ1-4; D is possibly TRBD1 (5 bases). This specimen consisted of PBMCs, obtained from a glioma patient treated with radiotherapy, temozolomide or both. As DNA, the CDR3 is TGTGCCAGCAGTGAAAGGGGAAAAACTAATGAAAAACTGTTTTTT. It translates to CASSERGKTNEKLFF. Full variable domain (rest looked up from reference TRBV2 and TRBJ1-4): EPEVTQTPSHQVTQMGQEVILRCVPISNHLYFYWYRQILGQKVEFLVSFYNNEISEKSEIFDDQFSVERPDGSNFTLKIRSTKLEDSAMYFCASSERGKTNEKLFFGSGTQLSVL.